This T cell receptor (beta chain) emerged from a study of cytomegalovirus exposure and HLA in healthy donors. Study details: The 120 validation repertoires, a later analysis reported, used the same platform as the approximately 630 first-cohort repertoires.

Study-wide results and caveats: The investigators catalogued 150 or so TCR beta chains as cytomegalovirus-associated.

A note on this clone: What it recognizes is unknown.

Generated by immunoSEQ multiplex PCR, the TCRdb table keeps only in-frame clones and is missing some. The sample includes 130,000 to 150,000 clones, approximately 93% of them seen just once. Sequenced: PBMCs. This sequence was found in a man in his late teens or twenties in good health and CMV-seronegative.

CDR3 loop: CASSLSGTGNEKLFF. Written as DNA, the CDR3 is TGCGCCAGCAGCTTAAGTGGGACAGGGAACGAAAAACTGTTTTTT. This chain joins TRBV5-1 and TRBJ1-4; 9 bases are a match to TRBD1. Germline V gene lookup returns CDR1 SGHRS and CDR2 YFSETQ. The CDR3 loop spans 15 amino acids. V shed 2 bases and J 8 bases; nucleotides not matched to a gene: 7. Full variable domain (missing parts from reference TRBV5-1 and TRBJ1-4): KAGVTQTPRYLIKTRGQQVTLSCSPISGHRSVSWYQQTPGQGLQFLFEYFSETQRNKGNFPGRFSGRQFSNSRSEMNVSTLELGDSALYLCASSLSGTGNEKLFFGSGTQLSVL.